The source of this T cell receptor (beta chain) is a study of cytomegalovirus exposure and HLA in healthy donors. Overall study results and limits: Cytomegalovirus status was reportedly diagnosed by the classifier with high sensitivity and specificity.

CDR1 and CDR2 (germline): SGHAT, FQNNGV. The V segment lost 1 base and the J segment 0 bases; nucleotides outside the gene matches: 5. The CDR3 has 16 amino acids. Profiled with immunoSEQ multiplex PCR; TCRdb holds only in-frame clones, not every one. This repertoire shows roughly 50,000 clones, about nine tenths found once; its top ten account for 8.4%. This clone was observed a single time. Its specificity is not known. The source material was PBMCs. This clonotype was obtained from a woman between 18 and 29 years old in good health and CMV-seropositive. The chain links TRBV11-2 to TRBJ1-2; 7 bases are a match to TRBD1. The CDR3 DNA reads TGTGCCAGCAGCTTAGGGACAGGACTCTCTAACTATGGCTACACCTTC. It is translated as CASSLGTGLSNYGYTF.